This T cell receptor beta chain is drawn from a study of blood T cell repertoires in COVID-19. Per germline, CDR1 SEHNR and CDR2 FQNEAQ (reference sequence). Trimming took 5 bases from V and 6 from J; bases not matched to a gene: 4. This CDR3 has 13 amino acids. TCRdb's copy holds only in-frame clones and misses some; the assay was immunoSEQ multiplex PCR. The sample yields 250,000 to 300,000 clones, less than 90% seen once. This sequence joins TRBV7-9 and TRBJ1-1; 9 nucleotides match TRBD1. Sequenced input: peripheral blood. The source is a woman in her seventies with COVID-19, enrolled during active disease. DNA for the CDR3: TGTGCCAGCAGCCGAAGACAGGGGGCTGAAGCTTTCTTT. Protein sequence: CASSRRQGAEAFF.